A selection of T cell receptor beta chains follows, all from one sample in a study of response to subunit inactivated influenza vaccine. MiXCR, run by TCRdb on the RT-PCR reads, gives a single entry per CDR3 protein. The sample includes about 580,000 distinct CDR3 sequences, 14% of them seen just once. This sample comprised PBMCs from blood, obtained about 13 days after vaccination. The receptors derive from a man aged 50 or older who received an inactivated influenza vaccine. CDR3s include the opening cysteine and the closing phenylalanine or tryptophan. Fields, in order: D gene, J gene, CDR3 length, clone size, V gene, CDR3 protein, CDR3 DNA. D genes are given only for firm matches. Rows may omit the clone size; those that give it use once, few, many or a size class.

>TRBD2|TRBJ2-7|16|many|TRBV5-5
CASSLDLAGAGYEQYF
TGTGCCAGCAGCTTGGATCTAGCGGGAGCCGGATACGAGCAGTACTTC
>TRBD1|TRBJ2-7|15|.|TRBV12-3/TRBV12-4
CASSLLGGESYEQYF
TGTGCCAGCAGTTTACTAGGGGGCGAGTCCTACGAGCAGTACTTC
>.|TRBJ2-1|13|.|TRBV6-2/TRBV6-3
CASSTPTGNEQFF
TGTGCCAGCAGTACCCCGACAGGCAATGAGCAGTTCTTC
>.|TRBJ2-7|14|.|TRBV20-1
CSVPRVINSYEQYF
TGCAGTGTTCCCCGGGTTATTAACTCCTACGAGCAGTACTTC
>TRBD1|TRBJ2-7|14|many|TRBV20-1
CSAVNPGTGVEQYF
TGCAGTGCTGTTAATCCCGGGACAGGGGTCGAGCAGTACTTC
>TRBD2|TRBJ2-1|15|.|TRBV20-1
CSAIGRGGAYNEQFF
TGCAGTGCTATCGGGCGGGGGGGGGCCTACAATGAGCAGTTCTTC
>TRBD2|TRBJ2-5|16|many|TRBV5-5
CASSLGTSGGWETQYF
TGTGCCAGCAGCTTGGGGACTAGCGGGGGATGGGAGACCCAGTACTTC
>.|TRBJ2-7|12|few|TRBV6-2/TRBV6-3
CASSYGGNVWGF
TGTGCCAGCAGTTACGGTGGGAATGTTTGGGGATTC
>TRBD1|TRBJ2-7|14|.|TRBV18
CASSGNKGASEQYF
TGTGCCAGCTCAGGGAACAAGGGGGCCTCCGAGCAGTACTTC
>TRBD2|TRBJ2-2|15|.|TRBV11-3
CASSFTSGSGGELFF
TGTGCCAGCAGCTTCACTAGCGGATCGGGCGGGGAGCTGTTTTTT
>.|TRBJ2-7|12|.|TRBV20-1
CSAHSSSYEQYF
TGCAGTGCTCACTCCAGCTCCTACGAGCAGTACTTC
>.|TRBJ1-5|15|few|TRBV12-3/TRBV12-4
CASRKGHLSNQPQHF
TGTGCCAGCAGAAAAGGACACCTTAGCAATCAGCCCCAGCATTTT
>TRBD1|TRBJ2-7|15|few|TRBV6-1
CASSAQRGQGYEQYF
TGTGCCAGCAGTGCCCAGAGGGGACAGGGCTACGAGCAGTACTTC
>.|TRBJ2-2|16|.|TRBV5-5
CASSQAPGFSAGELFF
TGTGCCAGCAGTCAGGCCCCAGGGTTTTCGGCCGGGGAGCTGTTTTTT
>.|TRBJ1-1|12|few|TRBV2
CASSEGDTEAFF
TGTGCCAGCAGTGAGGGGGACACTGAAGCTTTCTTT
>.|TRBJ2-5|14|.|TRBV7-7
CASSLGAHQETQYF
TGTGCTAGCAGCTTAGGGGCACACCAAGAGACCCAGTACTTC
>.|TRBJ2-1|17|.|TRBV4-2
CASSEGTDLDLTDEQFF
TGTGCCAGCAGCGAAGGGACTGACCTAGACCTTACGGATGAGCAGTTCTTC
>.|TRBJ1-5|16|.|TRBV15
CATSRDLPTGRQPQHF
TGTGCCACCAGCAGAGATCTTCCAACAGGCAGGCAGCCCCAGCATTTT
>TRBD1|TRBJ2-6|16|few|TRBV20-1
CSARGPTGAGANVLTF
TGCAGTGCTAGAGGCCCAACAGGGGCTGGGGCCAACGTCCTGACTTTC
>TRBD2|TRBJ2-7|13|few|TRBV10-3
CAITQREGGEQYF
TGTGCCATCACCCAGCGGGAGGGGGGCGAGCAGTACTTC
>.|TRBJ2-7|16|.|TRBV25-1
CASSYRREKFSYEQYF
TGTGCCAGCAGTTACCGACGGGAAAAATTCTCCTACGAGCAGTACTTC
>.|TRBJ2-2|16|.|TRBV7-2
CASSFSGLGNTGELFF
TGTGCCAGCAGCTTTAGCGGCCTTGGGAACACCGGGGAGCTGTTTTTT
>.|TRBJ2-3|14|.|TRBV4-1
CASSLGQVADTQYF
TGCGCCAGCAGCCTGGGTCAGGTGGCAGATACGCAGTATTTT
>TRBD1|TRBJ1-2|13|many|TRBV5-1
CASSLTGAYGYTF
TGCGCCAGCAGCTTGACAGGGGCCTATGGCTACACCTTC
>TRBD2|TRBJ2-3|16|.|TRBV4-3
CASSPKEPGTSAVQYF
TGCGCCAGCAGCCCAAAAGAACCCGGGACTAGCGCGGTGCAGTATTTT
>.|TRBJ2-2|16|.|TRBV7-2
CASSLMVLGAAGELFF
TGTGCCAGCAGCTTAATGGTTCTGGGGGCCGCCGGGGAGCTGTTTTTT
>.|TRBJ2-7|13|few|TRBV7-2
CASSFIGSYEQYF
TGTGCCAGCAGCTTCATCGGGTCATACGAGCAGTACTTC
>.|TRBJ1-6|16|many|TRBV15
CATSRGKVQNNSPLHF
TGTGCCACCAGCAGAGGGAAGGTGCAGAATAATTCACCCCTCCACTTT
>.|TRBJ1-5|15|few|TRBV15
CATSRVQGGNQPQHF
TGTGCCACCAGCAGAGTACAGGGAGGCAATCAGCCCCAGCATTTT
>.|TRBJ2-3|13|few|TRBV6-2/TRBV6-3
CASSYGGPDTQYF
TGTGCCAGCAGTTACGGGGGACCGGATACGCAGTATTTT
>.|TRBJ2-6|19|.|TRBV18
CASSPSLAAGLSGANVLTF
TGTGCCAGCTCACCAAGCCTTGCGGCAGGGCTCTCTGGGGCCAACGTCCTGACTTTC
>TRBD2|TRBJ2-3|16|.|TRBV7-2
CASSSGTSGGTDTQYF
TGCGCCAGCAGCTCAGGGACTAGCGGGGGCACAGATACGCAGTATTTT
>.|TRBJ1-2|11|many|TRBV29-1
CSVLWNYGYTF
TGCAGCGTACTGTGGAACTATGGCTACACCTTC
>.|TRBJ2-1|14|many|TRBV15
CATSRDQGGNEQFF
TGTGCCACCAGCAGAGATCAAGGGGGCAATGAGCAGTTCTTC
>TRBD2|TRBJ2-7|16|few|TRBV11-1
CASSTPGLAASYEQYF
TGTGCCAGCAGCACACCTGGACTAGCGGCCTCCTACGAGCAGTACTTC
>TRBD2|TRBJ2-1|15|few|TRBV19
CATDVGGDYPDEQFF
TGTGCCACCGATGTTGGGGGGGACTATCCGGATGAGCAGTTCTTC
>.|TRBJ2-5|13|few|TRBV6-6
CASSSVRTATRYF
TGTGCCAGCAGTTCCGTCCGGACAGCGACCCGGTACTTC
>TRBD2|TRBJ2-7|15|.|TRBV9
CASSATGGITYEQYF
TGTGCCAGCAGCGCCACGGGGGGAATAACCTACGAGCAGTACTTC
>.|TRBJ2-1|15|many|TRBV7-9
CASSLTQLKNNEQFF
TGTGCCAGCAGCTTAACCCAATTGAAAAACAATGAGCAGTTCTTC
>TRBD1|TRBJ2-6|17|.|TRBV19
CASSIYRGSGGANVLTF
TGTGCCAGTAGTATTTACAGGGGTTCGGGCGGGGCCAACGTCCTGACTTTC